The 8 T cell receptor beta chains presented below share a single source sample, sequenced in a study of STAT5B mutations in CD4+ large granular lymphocyte leukemia. TCRdb's table, derived via immunoSEQ multiplex PCR, lists solely in-frame clones and lacks some. The table includes 25,000 to 35,000 clones, approximately 74% detected once. Input material: CD4+ T cells from blood buffy coats. The receptors originated from a human donor in good health.

The J gene is TRBJ1-1, the V gene TRBV5-1; a weak D match, TRBD1 (5 bases). The V gene lost 3 bases and the J gene lost 4 bases, with 16 bases spanning the gap. The CDR3 length is 15 residues. Germline assignment: CDR1 SGHRS and CDR2 YFSETQ. CDR3 residues: CASSWATGIATEAFF. DNA for the CDR3: TGCGCCAGCAGCTGGGCTACAGGAATAGCCACTGAAGCTTTCTTT.

J is TRBJ2-3 and V is TRBV30; 7 bases line up with TRBD1. CDR1 GTSNPN and CDR2 SVGIG come from the germline V gene (reference sequence). The ends lost 3 bases at V and 6 bases at J; junction bases unmatched: 6. This CDR3 is built from 13 residues. As DNA, the CDR3 is TGTGCCTGGAGGAGGGGGCGCGTGGATACGCAGTATTTT. Its translation is CAWRRGRVDTQYF. The whole variable domain, filled in from reference TRBV30 and TRBJ2-3, reads SQTIHQWPATLVQPVGSPLSLECTVEGTSNPNLYWYRQAAGRGLQLLFYSVGIGQISSEVPQNLSASRPQDRQFILSSKKLLLSDSGFYLCAWRRGRVDTQYFGPGTRLTVL.

This chain joins TRBV5-7 and TRBJ2-7, with unresolved D. TRBV5-7 is marked as an open reading frame, function uncertain. There are 14 residues in the CDR3. V lost 0 bases and J lost 2, with 9 bases in between. The DNA for the CDR3 is TGTGCCAGCAGCTTGGATCCAGATCCCTACGAGCAGTACTTC. Protein: CASSLDPDPYEQYF.

This chain links TRBV7-2 with TRBJ2-1; 11 bases are shared with TRBD2. Germline V gene data show CDR1 as SGHTA and CDR2 as FQGNSA. This CDR3 has 19 residues. The ends lost 6 bases at V and 0 bases at J; junction bases unmatched: 13. The CDR3 sequence is CASRKRGLAEPSSYNEQFF. CDR3 nucleotide sequence: TGTGCCAGCAGGAAACGGGGACTAGCGGAACCCAGCTCCTACAATGAGCAGTTCTTC.

This clone has a handful of counts. The CDR3 is CAWSVGQAGLYGYTF. CDR3 nucleotide sequence: TGTGCCTGGAGTGTAGGGCAGGCGGGGTTATATGGCTACACCTTC. This rearrangement joins TRBV30 to TRBJ1-2; no definite D call. The CDR3 is made up of 15 amino acids. V was clipped by 0 bases and J by 5 bases, with 16 bases between them. Germline V CDR1 and CDR2: GTSNPN, SVGIG (reference sequence). Using reference TRBV30 and TRBJ1-2 for the parts outside the CDR3, the full variable domain is SQTIHQWPATLVQPVGSPLSLECTVEGTSNPNLYWYRQAAGRGLQLLFYSVGIGQISSEVPQNLSASRPQDRQFILSSKKLLLSDSGFYLCAWSVGQAGLYGYTFGSGTRLTVV.

In this sample, this clone turned up once. This rearrangement joins TRBV28 to TRBJ1-1, with 10 nucleotides matching TRBD1. The germline CDR1 and CDR2 sequences are MDHEN and SYDVKM. The CDR3 loop spans 15 amino acids. V shed 1 base and J 4 bases; nucleotides not matched to a gene: 3. The CDR3 sequence: CASSLFDRGPTEAFF. The DNA of the CDR3 is TGTGCCAGCAGTTTATTCGACAGGGGGCCCACTGAAGCTTTCTTT.

This chain links TRBV14 with TRBJ2-6, with D perhaps TRBD1 (6 bases). Between the trimmed V and J ends, which lost 2 bases and 2 bases, there was a span of 19 bases. Germline assignment: CDR1 SGHDN and CDR2 FVKESK. CDR3 length equals 19 residues. CDR3 amino acids: CASSQRLQDSAPGANVLTF. DNA for the CDR3: TGTGCCAGCAGCCAACGGTTACAGGACAGCGCCCCTGGGGCCAACGTCCTGACTTTC.

A few counts support this clone. This chain links TRBV28 with TRBJ1-1, with D perhaps matching TRBD1 (6 bases). Germline CDR1 MDHEN, CDR2 SYDVKM. This CDR3 is 14 amino acids long. V shed 8 bases and J shed 5 bases, with 18 bases lying between them. The CDR3 spells CASDKGGAWTEAFF. CDR3 DNA sequence: TGTGCCAGCGATAAAGGGGGGGCTTGGACTGAAGCTTTCTTT.